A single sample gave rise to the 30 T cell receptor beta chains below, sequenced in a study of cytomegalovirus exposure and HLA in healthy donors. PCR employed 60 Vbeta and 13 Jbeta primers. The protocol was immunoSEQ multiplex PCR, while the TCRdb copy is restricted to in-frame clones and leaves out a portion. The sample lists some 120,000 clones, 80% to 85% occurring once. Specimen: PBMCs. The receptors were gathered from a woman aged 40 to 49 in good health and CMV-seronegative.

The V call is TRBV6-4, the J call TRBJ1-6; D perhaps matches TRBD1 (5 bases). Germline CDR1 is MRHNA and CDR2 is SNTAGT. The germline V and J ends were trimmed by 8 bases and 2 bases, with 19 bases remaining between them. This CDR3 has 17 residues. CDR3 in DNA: TGTGCCAGCCCCACCAACAGGAAACCCACCTATAATTCACCCCTCCACTTT. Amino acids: CASPTNRKPTYNSPLHF.

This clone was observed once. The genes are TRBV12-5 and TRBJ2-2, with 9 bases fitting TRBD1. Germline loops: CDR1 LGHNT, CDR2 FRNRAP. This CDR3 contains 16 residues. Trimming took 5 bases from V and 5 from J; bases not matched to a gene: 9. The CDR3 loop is CASGLGQGKGTGELFF. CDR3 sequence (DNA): TGTGCTAGTGGTCTCGGACAGGGGAAAGGGACCGGGGAGCTGTTTTTT.

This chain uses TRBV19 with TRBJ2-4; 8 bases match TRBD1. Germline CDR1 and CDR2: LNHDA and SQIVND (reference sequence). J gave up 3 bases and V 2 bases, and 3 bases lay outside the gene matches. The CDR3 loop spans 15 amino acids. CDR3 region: CASSIQGASKNIQYF. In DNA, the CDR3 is TGTGCCAGTAGTATACAGGGGGCCAGCAAAAACATTCAGTACTTC.

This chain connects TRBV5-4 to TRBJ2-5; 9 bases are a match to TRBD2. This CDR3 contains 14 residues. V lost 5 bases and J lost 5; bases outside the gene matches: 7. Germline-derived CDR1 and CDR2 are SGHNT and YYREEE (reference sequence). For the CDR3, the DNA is TGTGCCAGCAGGGTAGCGGGGGCCCGTGAGACCCAGTACTTC. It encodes CASRVAGARETQYF.

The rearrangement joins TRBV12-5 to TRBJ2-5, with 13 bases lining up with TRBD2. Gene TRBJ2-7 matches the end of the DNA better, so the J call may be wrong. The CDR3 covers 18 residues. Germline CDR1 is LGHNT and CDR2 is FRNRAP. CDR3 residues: CASASGGLAGSLSYEQYF. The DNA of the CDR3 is TGTGCTAGTGCCTCCGGGGGACTAGCGGGATCACTCTCCTACGAGCAGTACTTC.

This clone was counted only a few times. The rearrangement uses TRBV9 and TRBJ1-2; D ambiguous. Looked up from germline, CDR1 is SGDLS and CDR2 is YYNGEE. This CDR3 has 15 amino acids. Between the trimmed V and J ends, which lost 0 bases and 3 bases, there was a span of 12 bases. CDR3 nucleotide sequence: TGTGCCAGCAGCGTAGAATGGGCCACCCACTATGGCTACACCTTC. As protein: CASSVEWATHYGYTF.

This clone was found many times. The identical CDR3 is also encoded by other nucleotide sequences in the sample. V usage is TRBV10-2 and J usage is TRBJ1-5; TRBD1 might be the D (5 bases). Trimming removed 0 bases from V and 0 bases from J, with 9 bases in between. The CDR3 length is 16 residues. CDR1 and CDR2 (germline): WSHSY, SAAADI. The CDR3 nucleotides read TGCGCCAGCAGTGAGTCGCCAGGGAATAGCAATCAGCCCCAGCATTTT. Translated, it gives CASSESPGNSNQPQHF.

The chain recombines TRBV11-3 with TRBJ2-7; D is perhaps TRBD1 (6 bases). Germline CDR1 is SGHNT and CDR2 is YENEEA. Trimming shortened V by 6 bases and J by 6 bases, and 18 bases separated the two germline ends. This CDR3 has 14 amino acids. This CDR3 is CASRKAGVSCEQYF. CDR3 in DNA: TGTGCCAGCAGAAAGGCAGGGGTCTCTTGCGAGCAGTACTTC.

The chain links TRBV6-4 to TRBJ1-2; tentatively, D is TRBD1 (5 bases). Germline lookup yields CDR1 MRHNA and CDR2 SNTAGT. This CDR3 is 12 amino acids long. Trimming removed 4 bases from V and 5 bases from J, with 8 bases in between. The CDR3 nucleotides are TGTGCCAGCAGTGTCCCAGGGTATGGCTACACCTTC. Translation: CASSVPGYGYTF.

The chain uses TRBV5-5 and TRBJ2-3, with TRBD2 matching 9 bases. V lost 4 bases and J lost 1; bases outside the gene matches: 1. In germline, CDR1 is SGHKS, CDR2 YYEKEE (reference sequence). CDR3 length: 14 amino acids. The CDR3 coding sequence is TGTGCCAGCAGCCGACTAGCGGGCACAGATACGCAGTATTTT. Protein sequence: CASSRLAGTDTQYF.

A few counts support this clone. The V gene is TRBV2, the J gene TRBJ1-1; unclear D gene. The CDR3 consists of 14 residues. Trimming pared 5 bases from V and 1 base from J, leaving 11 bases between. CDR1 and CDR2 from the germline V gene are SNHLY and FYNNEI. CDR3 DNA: TGTGCCAGCAGTCCGAGCAGAGGGAACACTGAAGCTTTCTTT. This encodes CASSPSRGNTEAFF.

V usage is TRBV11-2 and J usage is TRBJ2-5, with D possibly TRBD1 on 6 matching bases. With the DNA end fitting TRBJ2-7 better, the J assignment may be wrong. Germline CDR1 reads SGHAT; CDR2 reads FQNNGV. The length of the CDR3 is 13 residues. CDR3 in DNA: TGTGCCAGCACCCCCCAGGTCAGGGGCGAGCAGTACTTC. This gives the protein CASTPQVRGEQYF.

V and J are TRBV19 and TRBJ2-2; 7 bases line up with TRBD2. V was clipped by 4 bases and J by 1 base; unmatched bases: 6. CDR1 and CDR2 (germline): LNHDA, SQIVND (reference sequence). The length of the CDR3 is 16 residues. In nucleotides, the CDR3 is TGTGCCAGTAGTAAGTCTAGCGGTAAGAACACCGGGGAGCTGTTTTTT. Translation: CASSKSSGKNTGELFF.

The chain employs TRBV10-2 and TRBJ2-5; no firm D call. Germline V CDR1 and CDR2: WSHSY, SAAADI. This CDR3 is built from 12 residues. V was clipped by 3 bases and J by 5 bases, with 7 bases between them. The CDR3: CASSDISETQYF. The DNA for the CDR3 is TGCGCCAGCAGTGATATCTCGGAGACCCAGTACTTC.

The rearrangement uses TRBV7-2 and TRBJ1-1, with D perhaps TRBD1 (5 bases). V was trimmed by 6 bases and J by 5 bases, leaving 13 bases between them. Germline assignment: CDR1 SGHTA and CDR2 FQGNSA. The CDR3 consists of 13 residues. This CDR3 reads CASSPGFWTEAFF. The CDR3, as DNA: TGTGCCAGCAGTCCAGGGTTTTGGACTGAAGCTTTCTTT.

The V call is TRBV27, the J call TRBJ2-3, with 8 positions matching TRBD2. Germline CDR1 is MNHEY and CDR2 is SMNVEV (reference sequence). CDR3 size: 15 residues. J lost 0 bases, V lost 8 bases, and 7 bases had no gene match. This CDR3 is CASVTSGASTDTQYF. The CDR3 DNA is TGTGCCAGCGTAACTAGCGGAGCTAGCACAGATACGCAGTATTTT.

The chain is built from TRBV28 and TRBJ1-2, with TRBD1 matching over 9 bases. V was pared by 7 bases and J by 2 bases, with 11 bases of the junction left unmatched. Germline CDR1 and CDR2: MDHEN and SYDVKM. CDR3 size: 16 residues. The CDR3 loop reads CASTELKGTGNYGYTF. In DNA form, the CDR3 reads TGTGCCAGCACCGAATTAAAGGGGACAGGGAACTATGGCTACACCTTC.

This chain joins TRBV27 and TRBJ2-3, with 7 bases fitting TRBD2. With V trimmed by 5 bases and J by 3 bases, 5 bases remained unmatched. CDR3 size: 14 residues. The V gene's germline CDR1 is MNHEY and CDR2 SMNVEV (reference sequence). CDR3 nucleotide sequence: TGTGCCAGCAGTGGGGGGGGACCTACAGATACGCAGTATTTT. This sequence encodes CASSGGGPTDTQYF.

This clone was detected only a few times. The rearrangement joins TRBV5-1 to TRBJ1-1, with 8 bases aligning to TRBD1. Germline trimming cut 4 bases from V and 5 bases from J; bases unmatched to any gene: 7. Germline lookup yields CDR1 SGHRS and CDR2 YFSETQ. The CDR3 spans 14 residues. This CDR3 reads CASSAGQGETEAFF. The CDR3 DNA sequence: TGCGCCAGCAGCGCCGGACAGGGAGAAACTGAAGCTTTCTTT. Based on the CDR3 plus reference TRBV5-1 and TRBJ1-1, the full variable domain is KAGVTQTPRYLIKTRGQQVTLSCSPISGHRSVSWYQQTPGQGLQFLFEYFSETQRNKGNFPGRFSGRQFSNSRSEMNVSTLELGDSALYLCASSAGQGETEAFFGQGTRLTVV.

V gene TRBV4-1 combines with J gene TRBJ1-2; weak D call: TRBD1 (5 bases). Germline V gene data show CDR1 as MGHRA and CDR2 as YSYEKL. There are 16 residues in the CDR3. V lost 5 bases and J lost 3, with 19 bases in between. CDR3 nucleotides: TGCGCCAGCAGCAGCCCACCACCAGGGCCCCACTATGGCTACACCTTC. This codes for CASSSPPPGPHYGYTF.

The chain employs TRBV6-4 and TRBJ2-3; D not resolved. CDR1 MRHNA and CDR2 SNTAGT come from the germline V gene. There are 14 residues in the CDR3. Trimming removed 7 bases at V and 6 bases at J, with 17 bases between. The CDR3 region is CASKIKRDWDTQYF. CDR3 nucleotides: TGTGCCAGCAAAATTAAGCGAGATTGGGATACGCAGTATTTT.

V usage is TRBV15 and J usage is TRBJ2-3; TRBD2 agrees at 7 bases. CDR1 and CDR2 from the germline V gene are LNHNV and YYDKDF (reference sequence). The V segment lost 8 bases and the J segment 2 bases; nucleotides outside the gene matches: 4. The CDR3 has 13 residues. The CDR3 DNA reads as TGTGCCACCGACGGGGGGAACACAGATACGCAGTATTTT. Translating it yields CATDGGNTDTQYF.

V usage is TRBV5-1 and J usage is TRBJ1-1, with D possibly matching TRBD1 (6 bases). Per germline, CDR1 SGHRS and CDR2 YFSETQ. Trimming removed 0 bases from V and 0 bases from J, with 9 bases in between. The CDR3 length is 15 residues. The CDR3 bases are TGCGCCAGCAGCTTGGTTGGACAGTTGAACACTGAAGCTTTCTTT. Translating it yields CASSLVGQLNTEAFF.

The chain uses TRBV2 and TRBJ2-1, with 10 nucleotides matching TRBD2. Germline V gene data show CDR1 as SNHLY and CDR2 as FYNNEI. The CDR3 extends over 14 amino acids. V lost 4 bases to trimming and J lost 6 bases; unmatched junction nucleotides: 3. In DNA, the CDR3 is TGTGCCAGCAGTGTGCTAGCGGGAGTCAATGAGCAGTTCTTC. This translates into CASSVLAGVNEQFF.

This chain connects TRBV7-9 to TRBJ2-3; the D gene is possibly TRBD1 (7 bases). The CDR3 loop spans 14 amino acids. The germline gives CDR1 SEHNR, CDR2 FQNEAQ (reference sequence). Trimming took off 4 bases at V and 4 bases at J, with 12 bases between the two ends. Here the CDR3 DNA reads TGTGCCAGCAGCTCCGGCAGGGGGGCAGATACGCAGTATTTT. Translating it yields CASSSGRGADTQYF. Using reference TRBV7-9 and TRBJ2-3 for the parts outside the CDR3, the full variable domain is DTGVSQNPRHKITKRGQNVTFRCDPISEHNRLYWYRQTLGQGPEFLTYFQNEAQLEKSRLLSDRFSAERPKGSFSTLEIQRTEQGDSAMYLCASSSGRGADTQYFGPGTRLTVL.

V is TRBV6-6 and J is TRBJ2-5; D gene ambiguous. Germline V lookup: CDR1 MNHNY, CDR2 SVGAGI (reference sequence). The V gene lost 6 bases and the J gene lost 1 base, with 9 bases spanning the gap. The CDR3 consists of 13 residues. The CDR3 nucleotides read TGTGCCAGCAGGAAGGCGGTCCAAGAGACCCAGTACTTC. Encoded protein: CASRKAVQETQYF.

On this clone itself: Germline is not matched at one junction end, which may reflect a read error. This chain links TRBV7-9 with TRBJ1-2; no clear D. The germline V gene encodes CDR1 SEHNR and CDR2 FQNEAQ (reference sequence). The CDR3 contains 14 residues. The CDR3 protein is CASSRSGSNYDYTF. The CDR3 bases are TGTGCCAGCAGCCGCTCGGGATCCAACTATGACTACACCTTC.

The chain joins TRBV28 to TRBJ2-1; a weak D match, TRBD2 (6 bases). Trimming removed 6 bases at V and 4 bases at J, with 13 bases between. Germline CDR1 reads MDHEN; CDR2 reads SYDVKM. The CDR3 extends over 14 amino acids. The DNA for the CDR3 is TGTGCCAGCAGAGCCGGGAGAAATTACAATGAGCAGTTCTTC. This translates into CASRAGRNYNEQFF.

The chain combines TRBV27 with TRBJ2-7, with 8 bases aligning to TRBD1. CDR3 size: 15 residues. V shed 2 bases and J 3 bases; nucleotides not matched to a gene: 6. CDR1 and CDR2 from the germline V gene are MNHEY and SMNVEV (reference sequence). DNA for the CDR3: TGTGCCAGCAGTTTAGGACAGGGCCAATTCTACGAGCAGTACTTC. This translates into CASSLGQGQFYEQYF.

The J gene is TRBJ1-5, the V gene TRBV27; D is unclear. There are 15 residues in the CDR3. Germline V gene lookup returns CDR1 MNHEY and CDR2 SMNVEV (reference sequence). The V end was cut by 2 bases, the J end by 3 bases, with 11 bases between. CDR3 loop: CASSLGGRINQPQHF. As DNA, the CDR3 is TGTGCCAGCAGTTTAGGAGGCCGTATCAATCAGCCCCAGCATTTT.